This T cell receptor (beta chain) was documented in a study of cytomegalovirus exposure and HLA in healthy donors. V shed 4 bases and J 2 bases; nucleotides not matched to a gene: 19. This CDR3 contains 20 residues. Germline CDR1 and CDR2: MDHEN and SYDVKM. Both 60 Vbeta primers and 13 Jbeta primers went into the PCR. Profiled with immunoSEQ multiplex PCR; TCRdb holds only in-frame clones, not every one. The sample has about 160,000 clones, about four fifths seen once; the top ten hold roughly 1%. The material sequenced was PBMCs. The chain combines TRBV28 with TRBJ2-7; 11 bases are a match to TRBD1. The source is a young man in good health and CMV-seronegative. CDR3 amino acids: CASSSGQGANKGLHPYEQYF. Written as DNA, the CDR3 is TGTGCCAGCAGTTCTGGACAGGGGGCTAATAAGGGACTCCATCCCTACGAGCAGTACTTC.